A single TCR beta chain is shown here with its context. Germline V CDR1 and CDR2: SGHRS, YFSETQ. V was clipped by 4 bases and J by 6 bases; unmatched bases: 11. The CDR3 totals 15 residues. In the PCR, 60 Vbeta and 13 Jbeta primers were used. The method was immunoSEQ multiplex PCR; TCRdb's version includes in-frame clones alone and lacks a portion of them. The sample includes 95,000 to 130,000 clones, roughly three fifths seen only once; the top ten take over 8.5%. This sample was taken from a study of cytomegalovirus exposure and HLA in healthy donors. The receptor comes from a woman aged 40 to 49 in good health and CMV-seropositive. Sequencing was carried out using PBMCs. The chain employs TRBV5-1 and TRBJ1-1; 8 bases agree with TRBD1. The CDR3 here is CASSQSAGGVPEAFF. The CDR3 nucleotides read TGCGCCAGCAGCCAAAGCGCAGGGGGCGTCCCTGAAGCTTTCTTT.